The present entry profiles one T cell receptor beta chain with its context. A much larger clonotype is one base distant, so this may be a read error. The sample is drawn from a study of kidney transplant recipient with SARS-CoV-2 infection. TCRdb redid the calling of the reads with MiXCR, one entry per CDR3 protein. The sample has roughly 230,000 distinct CDR3 sequences, around 28% seen once. The material sequenced was a blood sample, taken at baseline and on day 111 from a kidney transplant recipient. The TCR comes from a young adult male patient who had COVID-19 and was a kidney transplant recipient. T cells may partly derive from the graft donor.

Here the CDR3 DNA reads TGTGCCATCGGGGATACCGGGAAGCTGTTTTTT. Its translation is CAIGDTGKLFF. The J gene is TRBJ2-2, the V gene TRBV10-3; weak D call: TRBD2 (5 bases). There are 11 residues in the CDR3. Germline V gene lookup returns CDR1 ENHRY and CDR2 SYGVKD.